This TCR beta chain comes out of a study of OX40 agonist ivuxolimab in advanced cancers. Study summary: An agonistic anti-OX40 (CD134) antibody, ivuxolimab, was used to treat the patients. Each patient was given ivuxolimab into a vein every 2 weeks, at 0.01 to 10 mg/kg. The study enrolled dose-escalation patients with hepatocellular carcinoma, melanoma, renal cell or head and neck cancer.

In the case of this clone: What it binds is unknown. The same CDR3 can be traced to other DNA sequences in this sample.

Germline loops: CDR1 SGHVS, CDR2 FNYEAQ. The CDR3 spans 13 residues. The germline V and J ends were trimmed by 6 bases and 6 bases, with 11 bases remaining between them. Findings and limits, study-wide: In the 0.1 to 3.0 mg/kg range, CD4+ and CD8+ blood T cells had expanded clonally by week 6.

Measured with immunoSEQ multiplex PCR; TCRdb has only the in-frame clones, and not every one. The sample consists of 75,000 to 80,000 clones, 87% of them appearing once. The receptor's source is an adult with an advanced solid tumor such as melanoma, head and neck, liver or kidney cancer. The genes are TRBV7-6 and TRBJ1-4; D remains ambiguous. The specimen was CD4+ or CD8+ T cells sorted from blood, collected in a trial of the OX40 agonist ivuxolimab. The CDR3 bases are TGTGCCAGCAGTCGGCCGGCGGATGAAAAACTGTTTTTT. Translating gives CASSRPADEKLFF.